A single sample is the source of the 25 T cell receptor beta chains below, sequenced in a study of T-cell reconstitution after alpha-beta-depleted transplantation in children. A TCRbeta library incorporating unique molecular identifiers was prepared. Using its own MiXCR run on the PCR reads, TCRdb lists one record per CDR3 protein. This table holds 490,000 or so distinct CDR3 sequences, 12% found once. The source material was PBMCs from the stem cell graft donor, sampled from the stem cell graft. These receptors all come from a human donor who donated a stem cell graft to a child with combined immunodeficiency.

A word on this clonotype: This may be a read error, as it is one base from a much larger clone. This sequence joins TRBV6-2 or TRBV6-3 and TRBJ2-1, with 13 bases identical to TRBD2. The CDR3 totals 15 residues. Germline-derived CDR1 and CDR2 are MNHEY and SVGEGT. The CDR3 here is CASRPTSGRGNEHFF. The CDR3 DNA is TGTGCCAGCAGACCCACTAGCGGGAGGGGTAATGAGCACTTCTTC.

The DNA for the CDR3 is TGTGCCAGCAGCAACCCTAGCGGGAGCACGGAGACCCAGTACTTC. Translation gives CASSNPSGSTETQYF. The chain has TRBV7-2 and TRBJ2-5; TRBD2 aligns across 10 bases. Trimming removed 5 bases from V and 5 bases from J; junction bases left unmatched: 8. Looked up from germline, CDR1 is SGHTA and CDR2 is FQGNSA. This CDR3 is built from 15 residues.

This clonotype was recorded many times. The V and J genes are TRBV20-1 and TRBJ2-1, with 7 bases matching TRBD2. Germline V CDR1 and CDR2: DFQATT, SNEGSKA (reference sequence). V was clipped by 5 bases and J by 0 bases; unmatched bases: 13. This CDR3 spans 17 amino acids. The CDR3 DNA reads TGCAGTGCTTTTAAGGCCGGGGGGTCCTTCTCCTACAATGAGCAGTTCTTC. Translation: CSAFKAGGSFSYNEQFF.

This clonotype was counted at least ten times. The V call is TRBV29-1, the J call TRBJ2-5; D is tentatively TRBD1 or TRBD2 (5 bases each). The germline V gene has CDR1 SQVTM and CDR2 ANQGSEA. The CDR3 loop spans 14 amino acids. Trimming stripped 7 bases from V and 7 bases from J, with 22 bases between. CDR3 loop: CSAEDSNTRGTQYF. The CDR3, as DNA: TGCAGCGCCGAAGATAGCAACACGAGGGGGACCCAGTACTTC.

This clonotype was observed at least ten times. The CDR3 loop reads CASSVPTSGRNTGELFF. CDR3 DNA sequence: TGTGCCAGCAGCGTACCAACTAGCGGGAGGAACACCGGGGAGCTGTTTTTT. The chain is built from TRBV9 and TRBJ2-2, with 11 bases identical to TRBD2. CDR1 is SGDLS and CDR2 is YYNGEE in the germline V gene. Trimming at V came to 1 base and at J to 1 base, leaving 3 bases not matched to a gene. There are 17 residues in the CDR3.

In this sample, this clonotype turned up a few times. This chain links TRBV7-3 with TRBJ2-1, with D unclear. This CDR3 contains 13 residues. Trimming pared 2 bases from V and 7 bases from J, leaving 9 bases between. Germline loops: CDR1 SGHTA, CDR2 FQGTGA. The CDR3 reads CASSLEAVNEQFF. CDR3 nucleotides: TGTGCCAGCAGCTTAGAGGCCGTGAATGAGCAGTTCTTC.

This clonotype has a count of ten or more. The rearrangement joins TRBV27 to TRBJ2-3; D not certain. This CDR3 is 13 amino acids long. Germline V lookup: CDR1 MNHEY, CDR2 SMNVEV (reference sequence). The V gene lost 3 bases and the J gene lost 9 bases, with 13 bases spanning the gap. The CDR3 reads CASSFAGSITQYF. In DNA form, the CDR3 reads TGTGCCAGCAGTTTCGCCGGGTCCATAACGCAGTATTTT.

This chain's CDR3 is CASTNRAYEQYF. CDR3 in DNA: TGTGCCAGTACTAACAGGGCCTACGAGCAGTACTTC. This chain joins TRBV27 and TRBJ2-7; the D gene is possibly TRBD1 (6 bases). This CDR3 is built from 12 residues. Germline V lookup: CDR1 MNHEY, CDR2 SMNVEV (reference sequence). Deletions cut 9 bases from V and 2 bases from J, with 11 bases between.

This clonotype was seen more than once but under ten times. The CDR3 loop reads CASSQILRGYEQFF. Here the CDR3 DNA reads TGCGCCAGCAGCCAAATCCTCAGGGGGTATGAGCAGTTCTTC. The chain uses TRBV4-3 and TRBJ2-1, with TRBD1 matching over 7 bases. Germline V gives CDR1 LGHNA, CDR2 YSLEER. The V gene end was trimmed by 2 bases and the J gene end by 8 bases; junction bases not matched to a gene: 6. The CDR3 runs 14 residues.

This clonotype occurred a few times. The chain recombines TRBV7-2 with TRBJ2-1, with D perhaps TRBD1 (5 bases). Trimming pared 5 bases from V and 10 bases from J, leaving 21 bases between. This CDR3 region has 15 residues. Per the germline V gene, CDR1 is SGHTA and CDR2 is FQGNSA. This CDR3 reads CASSVSIDDSREQFF. The CDR3 nucleotides are TGTGCCAGCAGCGTAAGCATAGACGACAGTCGCGAGCAGTTCTTC. The whole variable domain, remainder taken from reference TRBV7-2 and TRBJ2-1, is GAGVSQSPSNKVTEKGKDVELRCDPISGHTALYWYRQSLGQGLEFLIYFQGNSAPDKSGLPSDRFSAERTGGSVSTLTIQRTQQEDSAVYLCASSVSIDDSREQFFGPGTRLTVL.

The CDR3 spells CASSLMTNYNEQFF. CDR3 in DNA: TGTGCCAGCAGTTTAATGACTAACTACAATGAGCAGTTCTTC. This chain links TRBV27 with TRBJ2-1, with a tentative D call TRBD2 (5 bases). The germline V gene encodes CDR1 MNHEY and CDR2 SMNVEV (reference sequence). The CDR3 has 14 amino acids. V lost 2 bases and J lost 3, with 8 bases in between.

The sample holds a few counts of this clonotype. The chain combines TRBV27 with TRBJ2-7; 8 bases are shared with TRBD2. Germline V CDR1 and CDR2: MNHEY, SMNVEV (reference sequence). The V segment lost 5 bases and the J segment 3 bases; nucleotides outside the gene matches: 9. The CDR3 is 15 residues long. CDR3 residues: CASSPHGGGRYEQYF. In nucleotides, the CDR3 is TGTGCCAGCAGTCCCCACGGGGGGGGACGCTACGAGCAGTACTTC.

This clonotype was detected many times. The chain recombines TRBV5-1 with TRBJ1-2; D gene ambiguous. Germline-derived CDR1 and CDR2 are SGHRS and YFSETQ. The V end lost 3 bases, the J end lost 4 bases, and 7 bases lay between the germline ends. The CDR3 runs to 12 residues. The CDR3 here is CASSYTSYGYTF. DNA for the CDR3: TGCGCCAGCAGCTACACGAGCTATGGCTACACCTTC.

Here the CDR3 reads CSVPLDRTTDTQYF. The CDR3 DNA is TGCAGCGTCCCCCTGGACCGTACCACAGATACGCAGTATTTT. The chain is built from TRBV29-1 and TRBJ2-3; D gene unclear. Between the trimmed V and J ends, which lost 6 bases and 2 bases, there was a span of 15 bases. Germline assignment: CDR1 SQVTM and CDR2 ANQGSEA. The CDR3 has 14 amino acids.

This clonotype was recorded at least ten times. The chain couples TRBV5-1 to TRBJ2-5; perhaps TRBD2 as D (5 bases). The V and J ends lost 1 base and 5 bases respectively, with 15 bases between them. The germline CDR1 and CDR2 sequences are SGHRS and YFSETQ. This CDR3 comprises 15 residues. CDR3 loop: CASSLFRDIFETQYF. The CDR3 bases are TGCGCCAGCAGCTTGTTCCGGGATATTTTTGAGACCCAGTACTTC.

V and J are TRBV7-2 and TRBJ2-2; TRBD1 or TRBD2 may be the D gene (5 bases each). The CDR3 extends over 13 amino acids. CDR1 and CDR2 from the germline V gene are SGHTA and FQGNSA. The V end was cut by 4 bases, the J end by 2 bases, with 5 bases between. The CDR3 coding sequence is TGTGCCAGCAGCTGGGACAACACCGGGGAGCTGTTTTTT. It translates to CASSWDNTGELFF.

The chain has TRBV5-1 and TRBJ1-6; D ambiguous. The CDR3 totals 14 residues. V shed 2 bases and J shed 5 bases, with 8 bases lying between them. Germline V gene sequence: CDR1 SGHRS, CDR2 YFSETQ. The CDR3 protein is CASSFALDNSPLHF. The CDR3 DNA reads TGCGCCAGCAGCTTCGCATTAGATAATTCACCCCTCCACTTT. Looking up the rest from reference TRBV5-1 and TRBJ1-6 gives the full variable domain: KAGVTQTPRYLIKTRGQQVTLSCSPISGHRSVSWYQQTPGQGLQFLFEYFSETQRNKGNFPGRFSGRQFSNSRSEMNVSTLELGDSALYLCASSFALDNSPLHFGNGTRLTVT.

V usage is TRBV2 and J usage is TRBJ2-2, with 9 bases lining up with TRBD1. The germline CDR1 and CDR2 sequences are SNHLY and FYNNEI. V trimming: 6 bases; J trimming: 6 bases; junction bases outside the gene matches: 5. CDR3 length: 14 residues. The CDR3 is CASSWDREAGELFF. In DNA form, the CDR3 reads TGTGCCAGCAGCTGGGACAGGGAGGCCGGGGAGCTGTTTTTT.

V and J are TRBV4-2 and TRBJ1-6; weak D call: TRBD1 (5 bases). Germline V gives CDR1 LGHNA, CDR2 YNFKEQ. The CDR3 has 15 amino acids. V lost 1 base, J lost 6 bases, and 10 bases lay in between. CDR3 in DNA: TGTGCCAGCAGCCAAGGGGACGGAGGTAATTCACCCCTCCACTTT. This gives the protein CASSQGDGGNSPLHF.

The rearrangement joins TRBV2 to TRBJ2-3; D remains unclear. The germline CDR1 and CDR2 sequences are SNHLY and FYNNEI. The CDR3 sequence is 15 residues long. V lost 5 bases to trimming and J lost 1 base, with 13 bases between them. The CDR3 loop reads CASSFGPDRTDTQYF. The CDR3 DNA sequence: TGTGCCAGCAGTTTCGGACCCGACCGCACAGATACGCAGTATTTT.

Only a few counts were recorded for this clonotype. This rearrangement joins TRBV12-3 or TRBV12-4 to TRBJ2-5, with 8 bases aligning to TRBD2. V lost 7 bases, J lost 5 bases, and 6 bases stayed unmatched. The CDR3 runs 13 residues. This CDR3 reads CASTPGGFETQYF. The CDR3 DNA reads TGTGCCAGCACGCCGGGGGGGTTTGAGACCCAGTACTTC.

The DNA for the CDR3 is TGTGCCAGCAGCTTAGATCGGGTTAACCATGAGCAGTTCTTC. This gives the protein CASSLDRVNHEQFF. The rearrangement uses TRBV11-2 and TRBJ2-1, with D unclear. V was cut by 0 bases and J by 8 bases, with 11 bases left in between. In germline, CDR1 is SGHAT, CDR2 FQNNGV. The CDR3 has 14 residues.

The rearrangement uses TRBV19 and TRBJ2-6; D is possibly TRBD1 (5 bases). V dropped 8 bases and J dropped 0 bases, with 14 bases sitting between them. CDR3 length: 16 amino acids. Per germline, CDR1 LNHDA and CDR2 SQIVND (reference sequence). For the CDR3, the DNA is TGTGCCAGTCAGACAGTGCTCAGCTCTGGGGCCAACGTCCTGACTTTC. Translated: CASQTVLSSGANVLTF.

The table lists this clonotype with many counts. This chain connects TRBV27 to TRBJ1-1, with D perhaps matching TRBD1 (6 bases). Trimming shortened V by 0 bases and J by 4 bases, and 12 bases separated the two germline ends. Germline CDR1 is MNHEY and CDR2 is SMNVEV (reference sequence). The CDR3 has 15 residues. CDR3 region: CASSLSTGVGTEAFF. CDR3 bases: TGTGCCAGCAGTTTATCGACAGGCGTTGGCACTGAAGCTTTCTTT.

This clonotype was detected only a few times. The rearrangement joins TRBV5-4 to TRBJ1-1; D is unclear. The CDR3 runs 12 residues. V was shortened by 0 bases and J by 8 bases, with 8 bases between the two germline ends. The V gene's germline CDR1 is SGHNT and CDR2 YYREEE (reference sequence). This CDR3 reads CASSLGEREAFF. The DNA of the CDR3 is TGTGCCAGCAGCTTGGGGGAGCGGGAAGCTTTCTTT.